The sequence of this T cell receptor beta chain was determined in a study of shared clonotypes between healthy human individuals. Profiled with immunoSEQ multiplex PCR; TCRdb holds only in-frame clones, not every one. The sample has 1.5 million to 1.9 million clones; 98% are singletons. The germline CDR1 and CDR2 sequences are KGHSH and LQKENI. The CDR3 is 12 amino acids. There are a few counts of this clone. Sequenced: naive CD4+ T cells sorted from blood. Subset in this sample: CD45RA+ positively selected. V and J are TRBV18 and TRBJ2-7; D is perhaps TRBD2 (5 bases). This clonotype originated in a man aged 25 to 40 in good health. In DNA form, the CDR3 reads TGTGCCAGCTCACACAGCGGAGACGTAGTTACGGTC. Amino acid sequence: CASSHSGDVVTV.